These 22 T cell receptor beta chains originate from one sample sequenced in a study of shared clonotypes between healthy human individuals. The method was immunoSEQ multiplex PCR; TCRdb's version includes in-frame clones alone and lacks a portion of them. This table has approximately 250,000 clones, 60% to 80% appearing once. Sequencing was done on a sample of memory CD4+ T cells sorted from blood. Subset described: CD45RA-negative fraction. These receptors were collected from a man aged 30 to 39 in good health.

This clone has more than one count but fewer than ten. The V and J genes are TRBV14 and TRBJ2-1; D is perhaps TRBD1 (6 bases). V gave up 0 bases and J gave up 9 bases, with 12 bases separating them. Germline CDR1 reads SGHDN; CDR2 reads FVKESK. This CDR3 has 14 amino acids. Here the CDR3 reads CASSQDTGYGEQFF. The DNA of the CDR3 is TGTGCCAGCAGCCAAGATACAGGGTATGGTGAGCAGTTCTTC.

Note on this clone: A far larger clone is one nucleotide away, so this likely arose from a read error. The chain uses TRBV6-1 and TRBJ2-2; tentatively, D is TRBD2 (7 bases). CDR1 and CDR2 from the germline V gene are MNHNS and SASEGT. The CDR3 has 15 residues. The CDR3 is CASSNTGGTPGELVF. CDR3 coding DNA: TGTGCCAGCAGTAACACCGGGGGGACACCCGGGGAGCTGGTTTTT.

This clone was counted at least ten times. The DNA for the CDR3 is TGTGCCAGCAGTGATGGCGGGCCCTACGAGCAGTACTTC. Its translation is CASSDGGPYEQYF. The rearrangement uses TRBV2 and TRBJ2-7, with D possibly TRBD2 on 5 matching bases. CDR1 is SNHLY and CDR2 is FYNNEI in the germline V gene. Trimming stripped 3 bases from V and 2 bases from J, with 8 bases between. This CDR3 has 13 amino acids.

The V call is TRBV2, the J call TRBJ2-5, with D perhaps being TRBD1 or TRBD2 (5 bases each). The germline CDR1 and CDR2 sequences are SNHLY and FYNNEI. The CDR3 runs 14 residues. V was pared by 1 base and J by 5 bases, with 11 bases between. As DNA, the CDR3 is TGTGCCAGCAGTGAAGGCCAGGGAGCCGAGACCCAGTACTTC. Its translation is CASSEGQGAETQYF.

The chain links TRBV6-5 to TRBJ2-7; 7 bases fit TRBD2. CDR3 length: 13 amino acids. The V and J ends lost 6 bases and 4 bases, in that order; junction bases with no gene match: 6. CDR1 is MNHEY and CDR2 is SVGAGI in the germline V gene. Here the CDR3 DNA reads TGTGCCAGCAGACCCAGCGGGACGTACGAGCAGTACTTC. Translation: CASRPSGTYEQYF.

The rearrangement uses TRBV6-1 and TRBJ1-4; TRBD1 agrees at 7 bases. The germline V gene has CDR1 MNHNS and CDR2 SASEGT. V lost 5 bases, J lost 2 bases, and 2 bases stayed unmatched. The length of the CDR3 is 14 residues. The CDR3 region is CASSQGGTNEKLFF. CDR3 bases: TGTGCCAGCAGTCAGGGGGGGACTAATGAAAAACTGTTTTTT.

The chain joins TRBV7-2 to TRBJ2-7; no clear D. The CDR3 spans 13 residues. Germline loops: CDR1 SGHTA, CDR2 FQGNSA. The ends were cut back, 4 bases at V and 3 bases at J, with 10 bases in the middle. CDR3 sequence reads: CASSSSGFYEQYF. The CDR3 coding sequence is TGTGCCAGCAGCTCGTCGGGCTTCTACGAGCAGTACTTC.

The CDR3 here is CASSGPDSSNTGELFF. The CDR3, as DNA: TGTGCCAGCAGCGGTCCGGACAGCTCGAACACCGGGGAGCTGTTTTTT. The V and J genes are TRBV7-8 and TRBJ2-2; TRBD1 is a possible D gene (6 bases). CDR1 is SGHVS, CDR2 FQNEAQ, per germline. The germline V and J ends were trimmed by 5 bases and 0 bases, with 13 bases remaining between them. CDR3 length: 16 residues.

The chain recombines TRBV7-3 with TRBJ2-7, with TRBD1 identical over 8 bases. CDR3 length: 16 residues. In germline, CDR1 is SGHTA, CDR2 FQGTGA. Trimming cost V 2 bases and J 1 base; bases outside gene matches: 7. The CDR3 region has the DNA TGTGCCAGCAGCTTAGGCCAGGGACAGGAATCCTACGAGCAGTACTTC. Translating gives CASSLGQGQESYEQYF. The full variable domain, completed using reference TRBV7-3 and TRBJ2-7, is GAGVSQTPSNKVTEKGKYVELRCDPISGHTALYWYRQSLGQGPEFLIYFQGTGAADDSGLPNDRFFAVRPEGSVSTLKIQRTERGDSAVYLCASSLGQGQESYEQYFGPGTRLTVT.

The V call is TRBV18, the J call TRBJ2-1; 9 bases map to TRBD2. The J segment lost 9 bases and the V segment lost 3 bases, leaving 6 bases of the junction unmatched. The CDR3 covers 14 residues. Germline V gives CDR1 KGHSH, CDR2 LQKENI. The CDR3 region has the DNA TGTGCCAGCTCACCGGGCAGCGGGAGGCGTGAGCAGTTCTTC. Translation gives CASSPGSGRREQFF.

The chain recombines TRBV2 with TRBJ1-1; the D is unclear. The CDR3 totals 18 residues. Per germline, CDR1 SNHLY and CDR2 FYNNEI. V was trimmed by 6 bases and J by 3 bases, leaving 26 bases between them. DNA for the CDR3: TGTGCCAGCAGAAGGGCGCGGCCGGGCAGCGTTGGAGACACTGAAGCTTTCTTT. This codes for CASRRARPGSVGDTEAFF. Full variable domain (remainder filled in from reference TRBV2 and TRBJ1-1): EPEVTQTPSHQVTQMGQEVILRCVPISNHLYFYWYRQILGQKVEFLVSFYNNEISEKSEIFDDQFSVERPDGSNFTLKIRSTKLEDSAMYFCASRRARPGSVGDTEAFFGQGTRLTVV.

The rearrangement links TRBV5-4 to TRBJ2-1; 9 bases are shared with TRBD2. V dropped 4 bases and J dropped 10; count of bases not matched to a gene: 15. Germline-derived CDR1 and CDR2 are SGHNT and YYREEE (reference sequence). The CDR3 length is 16 residues. The CDR3 reads CASSQDGLAGVREQFF. CDR3 nucleotide sequence: TGTGCCAGCAGCCAAGATGGGTTAGCGGGAGTCAGAGAGCAGTTCTTC.

This clone was observed at least ten times. This specimen includes other DNA sequences encoding the same CDR3. The chain carries TRBV5-1 and TRBJ1-1; unclear D gene. This CDR3 has 13 residues. The germline V gene encodes CDR1 SGHRS and CDR2 YFSETQ. V was pared by 0 bases and J by 3 bases, with 6 bases between. The CDR3 DNA reads TGCGCCAGCAGCTTGGTGCTCGACACTGAAGCTTTCTTT. Its protein is CASSLVLDTEAFF. The entire variable domain, with the rest obtained from reference TRBV5-1 and TRBJ1-1, is as follows: KAGVTQTPRYLIKTRGQQVTLSCSPISGHRSVSWYQQTPGQGLQFLFEYFSETQRNKGNFPGRFSGRQFSNSRSEMNVSTLELGDSALYLCASSLVLDTEAFFGQGTRLTVV.

This chain links TRBV6-6 with TRBJ2-2; D ambiguous. CDR1 and CDR2 (germline): MNHNY, SVGAGI (reference sequence). The CDR3 has 14 amino acids. Between the trimmed V and J ends, which lost 2 bases and 2 bases, there was a span of 6 bases. The CDR3 protein is CASSYGFNTGELFF. CDR3 DNA sequence: TGTGCCAGCAGTTACGGATTTAACACCGGGGAGCTGTTTTTT.

This clone appeared a few times. The chain uses TRBV11-2 and TRBJ2-1; possibly TRBD1 or TRBD2 for D (5 bases each). V was trimmed by 5 bases and J by 9 bases, leaving 20 bases between them. The CDR3 has 15 residues. Looked up from germline, CDR1 is SGHAT and CDR2 is FQNNGV. DNA of the CDR3: TGTGCCAGCAGCAAAGGGGCGGGTCTAGGCCTTGAGCAGTTCTTC. This sequence encodes CASSKGAGLGLEQFF.

As to this clone: Other DNA variants within this sample encode the same CDR3. The chain is built from TRBV15 and TRBJ2-7; D is unclear. V was cut by 0 bases and J by 2 bases, with 5 bases left in between. The germline V gene has CDR1 LNHNV and CDR2 YYDKDF (reference sequence). The CDR3 totals 13 residues. As DNA, the CDR3 is TGTGCCACCAGCAGAGATCTGGCCTACGAGCAGTACTTC. It codes for CATSRDLAYEQYF.

The genes are TRBV5-6 and TRBJ2-1; 8 bases map to TRBD2. The V and J ends lost 3 bases and 2 bases, in that order; junction bases with no gene match: 7. This CDR3 has 16 amino acids. Germline CDR1 and CDR2: SGHDT and YYEEEE. Here the CDR3 DNA reads TGTGCCAGCAGCTATGAAGCGGGAGTGGCCTACAATGAGCAGTTCTTC. It encodes CASSYEAGVAYNEQFF.

The DNA of the CDR3 is TGTGCCAGAAGCTTGTGGGGACAGCTCATTCAGCCCCAGCATTTT. Translation gives CARSLWGQLIQPQHF. The rearrangement links TRBV5-3 to TRBJ1-5; 7 bases line up with TRBD1. TRBV5-3 counts as an open reading frame of uncertain function. With 1 base clipped from V and 6 bases from J, the junction kept 7 bases outside the gene matches. CDR3 length: 15 amino acids.

DNA for the CDR3: TGTGCCAGCAGCCCGGGACAGGGGGCGCCTGGGGCCAACGTCCTGACTTTC. Its translation: CASSPGQGAPGANVLTF. The rearrangement joins TRBV5-4 to TRBJ2-6, with 12 positions matching TRBD1. The CDR3 is made up of 17 amino acids. With 4 bases clipped from V and 2 bases from J, the junction kept 4 bases outside the gene matches. CDR1 is SGHNT, CDR2 YYREEE, per germline (reference sequence).

The chain combines TRBV11-3 with TRBJ2-1, with D perhaps matching TRBD1 or TRBD2 (6 bases each). The V end lost 0 bases, the J end lost 5 bases, and 17 bases lay between the germline ends. There are 17 residues in the CDR3. Germline V gene sequence: CDR1 SGHNT, CDR2 YENEEA. The chain's CDR3 is CASSLDIGRGRNNEQFF. In DNA, the CDR3 is TGTGCCAGCAGCTTAGATATTGGAAGGGGGAGGAACAATGAGCAGTTCTTC.

This clone was seen more than once but under ten times. The rearrangement joins TRBV27 to TRBJ2-3, with 8 bases lining up with TRBD2. Germline-derived CDR1 and CDR2 are MNHEY and SMNVEV (reference sequence). The CDR3 runs 15 residues. V shed 10 bases, J shed 7 bases, and the junction held 16 bases outside the gene matches. This CDR3 is CATSRSREGRYTQYF. In nucleotides, the CDR3 is TGTGCCACTTCCCGGTCCCGGGAGGGCCGATATACGCAGTATTTT.

The rearrangement links TRBV7-9 to TRBJ2-7, with TRBD1 as a possible D gene (5 bases). The V and J ends lost 3 bases and 2 bases respectively, with 8 bases between them. The CDR3 spans 13 residues. The V gene's germline CDR1 is SEHNR and CDR2 FQNEAQ (reference sequence). The CDR3 DNA is TGTGCCAGCAGCTTCAGGGAAACCTACGAGCAGTACTTC. Translation: CASSFRETYEQYF.